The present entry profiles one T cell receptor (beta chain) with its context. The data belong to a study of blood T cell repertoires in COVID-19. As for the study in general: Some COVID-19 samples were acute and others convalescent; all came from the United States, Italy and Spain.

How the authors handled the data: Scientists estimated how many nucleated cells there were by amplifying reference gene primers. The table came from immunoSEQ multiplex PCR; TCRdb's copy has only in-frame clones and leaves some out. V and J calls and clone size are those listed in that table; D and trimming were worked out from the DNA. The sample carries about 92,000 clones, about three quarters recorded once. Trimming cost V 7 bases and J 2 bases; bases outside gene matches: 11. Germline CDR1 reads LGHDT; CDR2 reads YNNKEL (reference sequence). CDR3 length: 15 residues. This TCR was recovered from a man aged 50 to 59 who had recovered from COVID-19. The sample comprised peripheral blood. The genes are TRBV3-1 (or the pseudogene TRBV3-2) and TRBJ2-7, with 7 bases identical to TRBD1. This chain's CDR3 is CASNALQGETYEQYF. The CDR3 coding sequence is TGTGCCAGCAACGCCCTGCAGGGGGAAACCTACGAGCAGTACTTC.